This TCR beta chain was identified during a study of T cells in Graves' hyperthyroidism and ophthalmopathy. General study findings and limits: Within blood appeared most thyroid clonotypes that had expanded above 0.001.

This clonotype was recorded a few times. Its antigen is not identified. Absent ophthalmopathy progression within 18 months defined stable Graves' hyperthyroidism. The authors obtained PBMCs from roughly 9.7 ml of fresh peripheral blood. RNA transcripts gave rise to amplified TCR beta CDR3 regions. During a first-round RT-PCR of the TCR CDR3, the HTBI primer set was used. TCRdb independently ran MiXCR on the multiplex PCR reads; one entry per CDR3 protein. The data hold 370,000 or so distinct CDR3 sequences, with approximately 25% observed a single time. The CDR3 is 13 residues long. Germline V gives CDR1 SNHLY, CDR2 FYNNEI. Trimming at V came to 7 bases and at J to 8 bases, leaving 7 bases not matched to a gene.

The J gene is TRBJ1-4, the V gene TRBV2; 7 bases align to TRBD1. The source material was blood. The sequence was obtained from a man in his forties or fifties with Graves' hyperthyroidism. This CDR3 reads CASTDREEEKLFF. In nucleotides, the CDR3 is TGTGCCAGCACCGACAGGGAAGAGGAAAAACTGTTTTTT.